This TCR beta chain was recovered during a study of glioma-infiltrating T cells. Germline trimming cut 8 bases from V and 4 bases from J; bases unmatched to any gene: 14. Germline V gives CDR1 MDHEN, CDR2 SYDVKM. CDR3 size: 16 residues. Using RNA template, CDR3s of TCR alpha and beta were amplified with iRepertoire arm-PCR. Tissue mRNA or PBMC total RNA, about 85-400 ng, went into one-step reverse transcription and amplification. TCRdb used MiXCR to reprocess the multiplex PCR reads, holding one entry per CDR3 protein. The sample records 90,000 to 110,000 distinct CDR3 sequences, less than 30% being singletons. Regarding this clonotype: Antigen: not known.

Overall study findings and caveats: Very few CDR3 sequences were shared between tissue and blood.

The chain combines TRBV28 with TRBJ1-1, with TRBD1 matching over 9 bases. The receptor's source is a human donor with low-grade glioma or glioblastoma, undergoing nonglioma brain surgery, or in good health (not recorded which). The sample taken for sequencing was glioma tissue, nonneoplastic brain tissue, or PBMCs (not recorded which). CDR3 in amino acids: CASAPGTGRASTEAFF. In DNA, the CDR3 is TGTGCCAGCGCGCCCGGGACAGGGCGGGCTAGCACTGAAGCTTTCTTT.